This entry lists 23 T cell receptor beta chains sequenced from one sample in a study of shared clonotypes between healthy human individuals (dated by TCRdb to 2018 to 2020). Libraries were made using the immunoSEQ multiplex PCR assay. As stored in TCRdb, this immuneACCESS dataset retains in-frame rearrangements with V and J assigned. A fraction of the clones does not appear; measured against another copy, unresolved V genes explain less than half of the discrepancy, and the remainder lacks a known reason. The sample table records some 1,400,000 clones; approximately 97% of these occur just once. The ten biggest clones cover 0.95% to 1.5% of the sample. The sample taken for sequencing was naive CD4+ T cells sorted from blood. The intended sense of this specimen's cell subset or site label: CD45RA+ positively selected. The receptor set was obtained from a man younger than 40 in good health.

The J gene is TRBJ2-1, the V gene TRBV28; 8 bases are a match to TRBD2. With V trimmed by 2 bases and J by 4 bases, 10 bases remained unmatched. This CDR3 is 17 amino acids long. Germline CDR1 MDHEN, CDR2 SYDVKM. The CDR3 spells CASSLLPTSALYNEQFF. The CDR3 DNA reads TGTGCCAGCAGTTTACTCCCGACTAGCGCATTATACAATGAGCAGTTCTTC.

The chain uses TRBV2 and TRBJ2-1; 8 nucleotides align to TRBD2. The V segment lost 4 bases and the J segment 3 bases; nucleotides outside the gene matches: 2. This CDR3 is 14 amino acids long. Germline V CDR1 and CDR2: SNHLY, FYNNEI. The chain's CDR3 is CASSGLANYNEQFF. CDR3 coding DNA: TGTGCCAGCAGTGGACTAGCGAACTACAATGAGCAGTTCTTC.

This sequence joins TRBV6-5 and TRBJ2-1; the D call may be TRBD1 or TRBD2 (5 bases each). Between the trimmed V and J ends, which lost 2 bases and 8 bases, there was a span of 16 bases. Germline assignment: CDR1 MNHEY and CDR2 SVGAGI. CDR3 length equals 15 residues. The CDR3 reads CASSYQPRAGDEQFF. In DNA, the CDR3 is TGTGCCAGCAGTTACCAGCCCAGGGCCGGGGATGAGCAGTTCTTC.

V and J are TRBV2 and TRBJ2-7, with 9 bases lining up with TRBD1. The V gene end was trimmed by 7 bases and the J gene end by 7 bases; junction bases not matched to a gene: 8. The CDR3 spans 13 residues. In germline, CDR1 is SNHLY, CDR2 FYNNEI. CDR3 sequence (DNA): TGTGCCAGCACCGACAGGGGGACGAGGGAGCAGTACTTC. Translation: CASTDRGTREQYF.

This clone was detected once. This chain links TRBV6-1 with TRBJ1-3, with 8 bases that match TRBD1. Trimming took 4 bases from V and 2 from J; bases not matched to a gene: 4. The CDR3 has 15 amino acids. Per germline, CDR1 MNHNS and CDR2 SASEGT. CDR3 sequence: CASSAATGAGNTIYF. In DNA form, the CDR3 reads TGTGCCAGCAGTGCAGCGACAGGGGCTGGAAACACCATATATTTT.

The CDR3 spells CATREQRNTEAFF. The CDR3 bases are TGTGCCACCAGGGAACAGCGGAACACTGAAGCTTTCTTT. The V call is TRBV14, the J call TRBJ1-1, with D perhaps matching TRBD1 (5 bases). The CDR3 has 13 residues. Trimming shortened V by 10 bases and J by 1 base, and 13 bases separated the two germline ends. Germline V gives CDR1 SGHDN, CDR2 FVKESK.

This clone was observed a handful of times. The same CDR3 arises from other DNA sequences in this sample as well. The rearrangement uses TRBV28 and TRBJ1-2, with D maybe TRBD1 (6 bases). Trimming shortened V by 6 bases and J by 5 bases, and 10 bases separated the two germline ends. Per the germline V gene, CDR1 is MDHEN and CDR2 is SYDVKM. The CDR3 has 12 amino acids. The CDR3 DNA reads as TGTGCCAGCAGCTTAGGGGGTTATGGCTACACCTTC. It encodes CASSLGGYGYTF.

The CDR3: CAIKRGKGAMSGYTF. Here the CDR3 DNA reads TGTGCCATCAAAAGGGGGAAGGGGGCTATGAGTGGCTACACCTTC. J is TRBJ1-2 and V is TRBV5-4, with 7 nucleotides matching TRBD1. V shed 9 bases, J shed 7 bases, and the junction held 18 bases outside the gene matches. Germline V gene sequence: CDR1 SGHNT, CDR2 YYREEE (reference sequence). The CDR3 has 15 amino acids. The full variable domain, its missing parts supplied by reference TRBV5-4 and TRBJ1-2, is ETGVTQSPTHLIKTRGQQVTLRCSSQSGHNTVSWYQQALGQGPQFIFQYYREEENGRGNFPPRFSGLQFPNYSSELNVNALELDDSALYLCAIKRGKGAMSGYTFGSGTRLTVV.

As for this clone: This sample also contains other DNA sequences that code for the same CDR3. The gene calls are TRBV9 and TRBJ1-2; D is perhaps TRBD1 (6 bases). V was shortened by 0 bases and J by 4 bases, with 10 bases between the two germline ends. In germline, CDR1 is SGDLS, CDR2 YYNGEE. CDR3 length equals 14 residues. This CDR3 is CASSVADSLYGYTF. Here the CDR3 DNA reads TGTGCCAGCAGCGTAGCGGACAGCCTCTATGGCTACACCTTC.

With regard to this clone: In the same sample, other DNA sequences code for this CDR3. The chain combines TRBV7-9 with TRBJ2-1, with 7 bases matching TRBD1. Germline loops: CDR1 SEHNR, CDR2 FQNEAQ (reference sequence). V trimming: 5 bases; J trimming: 3 bases; junction bases outside the gene matches: 4. The CDR3 sequence is 14 residues long. The CDR3 here is CASSLGQYYNEQFF. DNA of the CDR3: TGTGCCAGCAGCCTGGGACAGTACTACAATGAGCAGTTCTTC.

The chain joins TRBV29-1 to TRBJ1-2; weak D call: TRBD1 (6 bases). Looked up from germline, CDR1 is SQVTM and CDR2 is ANQGSEA. The CDR3 extends over 15 amino acids. V was clipped by 4 bases and J by 7 bases, with 22 bases between them. The CDR3 DNA reads as TGCAGCGTTGCTATGGGCTGGGGGACAATGTTTGGCTACACCTTC. This translates into CSVAMGWGTMFGYTF.

The V gene is TRBV7-2, the J gene TRBJ2-1; 9 bases match TRBD1. V was clipped by 5 bases and J by 4 bases; unmatched bases: 6. This CDR3 region has 15 residues. CDR1 and CDR2 from the germline V gene are SGHTA and FQGNSA. CDR3 in DNA: TGTGCCAGCAGCAATAGGGACAGGGTTTACAATGAGCAGTTCTTC. Its protein product is CASSNRDRVYNEQFF.

V gene TRBV18 combines with J gene TRBJ1-1, with a weak D call TRBD1 (5 bases). Germline lookup yields CDR1 KGHSH and CDR2 LQKENI. The CDR3 contains 15 residues. V lost 0 bases and J 11 bases, leaving 19 bases between the germline ends. The CDR3 spells CASSPPSRGGRVAFF. The CDR3 coding sequence is TGTGCCAGCTCACCACCTTCAAGAGGCGGCAGGGTGGCTTTCTTT.

The sample holds one count of this clone. The CDR3 here is CASSLGRGGYEQYF. The CDR3 DNA reads as TGCGCCAGCAGCTTGGGCAGGGGAGGCTACGAGCAGTACTTC. The chain carries TRBV5-1 and TRBJ2-5; TRBD1 or TRBD2 may be the D gene (6 bases each). The DNA end is a closer match to TRBJ2-7, so the J assignment may be wrong. CDR3 length equals 14 residues. The germline V gene encodes CDR1 SGHRS and CDR2 YFSETQ.

This clone was detected only once. J is TRBJ2-2 and V is TRBV27; no reliable D call. V was cut by 3 bases and J by 0 bases, with 5 bases left in between. Looked up from germline, CDR1 is MNHEY and CDR2 is SMNVEV (reference sequence). This CDR3 is built from 14 residues. The CDR3 sequence: CASSLETNTGELFF. The CDR3 DNA is TGTGCCAGCAGTTTGGAAACGAACACCGGGGAGCTGTTTTTT.

The V gene is TRBV19, the J gene TRBJ2-3; D is perhaps TRBD1 or TRBD2 (5 bases each). Germline-derived CDR1 and CDR2 are LNHDA and SQIVND (reference sequence). The CDR3 spans 15 residues. V was cut by 1 base and J by 4 bases, with 12 bases left in between. The CDR3 here is CASSIGGGSADTQYF. Written as DNA, the CDR3 is TGTGCCAGTAGTATAGGTGGGGGTTCGGCAGATACGCAGTATTTT.

V is TRBV18 and J is TRBJ1-2; possibly TRBD1 for D (6 bases). Germline assignment: CDR1 KGHSH and CDR2 LQKENI. Trimming left V 5 bases short and J 6 bases short, with 22 bases between. CDR3 length: 16 residues. CDR3 DNA: TGTGCCAGCTCATTCAACCCGGACAGACCATCTAATGGCTACACCTTC. Translation: CASSFNPDRPSNGYTF.

The J gene is TRBJ1-1, the V gene TRBV19; no clear D gene. Germline CDR1 LNHDA, CDR2 SQIVND (reference sequence). The CDR3 totals 16 residues. V shed 8 bases and J shed 4 bases, with 23 bases lying between them. In DNA, the CDR3 is TGTGCCAGTCGCGCGCCACTCCCATTGGAGGGCACTGAAGCTTTCTTT. Translated: CASRAPLPLEGTEAFF.

The chain is built from TRBV2 and TRBJ2-7; the D gene could be TRBD1 or TRBD2 (6 bases each). The CDR3 covers 15 residues. Germline V gene sequence: CDR1 SNHLY, CDR2 FYNNEI. The ends were cut back, 7 bases at V and 0 bases at J, with 16 bases in the middle. CDR3 in amino acids: CASTEVGGSSYEQYF. In nucleotides, the CDR3 is TGTGCCAGCACCGAAGTAGGGGGGAGCTCCTACGAGCAGTACTTC.

This chain joins TRBV10-1 and TRBJ2-7; D is possibly TRBD2 (5 bases). The CDR3 is 15 amino acids. Germline CDR1 and CDR2: WNHNN and SYGVQD (reference sequence). V was shortened by 2 bases and J by 2 bases, with 13 bases between the two germline ends. The CDR3 reads CASSEGLADAYEQYF. In DNA form, the CDR3 reads TGCGCCAGCAGTGAGGGGCTAGCTGATGCCTACGAGCAGTACTTC.

The genes are TRBV10-3 and TRBJ2-3; D may be TRBD1 (5 bases). Germline CDR1 reads ENHRY; CDR2 reads SYGVKD. This CDR3 comprises 14 residues. Written as DNA, the CDR3 is TGTGCTTCAACACTTGGGGCGAGCACAGATACGCAGTATTTT. Translated: CASTLGASTDTQYF.

The chain joins TRBV5-1 to TRBJ2-2; D is possibly TRBD1 (6 bases). The V and J ends lost 1 base and 4 bases respectively, with 20 bases between them. This CDR3 is 18 amino acids long. Germline loops: CDR1 SGHRS, CDR2 YFSETQ. The CDR3 loop is CASSLRSYRDLRTGELFF. CDR3 nucleotides: TGCGCCAGCAGCTTGCGGTCTTACAGGGATTTACGCACCGGGGAGCTGTTTTTT.

The chain carries TRBV27 and TRBJ2-3; D is perhaps TRBD2 (5 bases). V lost 1 base and J lost 6, with 11 bases in between. CDR1 is MNHEY and CDR2 is SMNVEV in the germline V gene (reference sequence). The CDR3 has 14 residues. CDR3 region: CASSLYGEPDTQYF. In DNA form, the CDR3 reads TGTGCCAGCAGTTTATATGGGGAGCCGGATACGCAGTATTTT.